This T cell receptor beta chain was profiled in a study of monozygotic twins with inflammatory bowel disease. In germline, CDR1 is KGHSH, CDR2 LQKENI. CDR3 size: 12 residues. Across eight separate reactions for each sample, cDNA was made. TCRdb processed the 5' RACE reads again and assigns one entry to each CDR3 protein, with no DNA. The data show roughly 200,000 distinct CDR3 sequences, and the top ten clones hold approximately 1.6%. The receptor comes from a human donor with ulcerative colitis or Crohn's disease, or a healthy co-twin of an affected twin (not recorded which). The chain links TRBV18 to TRBJ1-2. Sequencing was performed on blood. The CDR3 sequence: CASSPGTEGYTF. The variable domain in full, completed from reference TRBV18 and TRBJ1-2, reads NAGVMQNPRHLVRRRGQEARLRCSPMKGHSHVYWYRQLPEEGLKFMVYLQKENIIDESGMPKERFSAEFPKEGPSILRIQQVVRGDSAAYFCASSPGTEGYTFGSGTRLTVV.